The source of this T cell receptor beta chain is a study of blood T cell repertoires in COVID-19. The CDR3 runs to 14 residues. V was trimmed by 2 bases and J by 3 bases, leaving 9 bases between them. The V gene's germline CDR1 is KGHDR and CDR2 SFDVKD. Method: immunoSEQ multiplex PCR; TCRdb's copy keeps in-frame clones and lacks some. The repertoire consists of approximately 240,000 clones, with approximately 80% occurring once and the leading ten covering 4.9%. This TCR derives from a woman older than 75 with active or convalescent COVID-19. Sequenced sample: peripheral blood. This rearrangement joins TRBV24-1 to TRBJ1-2; D is possibly TRBD1 (5 bases). The CDR3 sequence: CATSDSKTDYGYTF. The DNA of the CDR3 is TGTGCCACCAGTGATTCGAAGACAGACTATGGCTACACCTTC.